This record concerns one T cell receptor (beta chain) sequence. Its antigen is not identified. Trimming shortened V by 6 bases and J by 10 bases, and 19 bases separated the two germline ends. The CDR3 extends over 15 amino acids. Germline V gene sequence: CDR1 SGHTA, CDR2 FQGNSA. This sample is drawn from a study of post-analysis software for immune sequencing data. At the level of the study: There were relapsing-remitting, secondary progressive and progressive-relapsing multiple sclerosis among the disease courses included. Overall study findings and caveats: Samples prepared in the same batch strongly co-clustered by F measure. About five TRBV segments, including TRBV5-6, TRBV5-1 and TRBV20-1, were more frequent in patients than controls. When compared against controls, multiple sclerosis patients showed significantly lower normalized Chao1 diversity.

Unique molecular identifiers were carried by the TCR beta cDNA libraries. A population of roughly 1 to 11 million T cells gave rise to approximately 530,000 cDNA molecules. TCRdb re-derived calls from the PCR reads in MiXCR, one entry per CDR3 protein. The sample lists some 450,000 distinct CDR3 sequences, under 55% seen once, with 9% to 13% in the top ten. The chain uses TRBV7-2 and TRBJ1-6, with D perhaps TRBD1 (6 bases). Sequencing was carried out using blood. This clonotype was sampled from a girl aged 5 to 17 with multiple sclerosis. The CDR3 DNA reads TGTGCCAGCAGTCCGACCACAGGGATAGAATCACCCCTCCACTTT. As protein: CASSPTTGIESPLHF.